This entry lists 21 T cell receptor beta chains sequenced from one sample in a study of shared clonotypes between healthy human individuals. Libraries were prepared by immunoSEQ multiplex PCR; TCRdb keeps only in-frame clonotypes and omits some of them. This sample carries some 2,000,000 clones, about 95% of them seen once, and the ten largest clones take 0.9% to 1.4%. CD45RO-negative cells were positively selected for CCR7, leaving out terminally differentiated effector memory CD45RA+ cells. The specimen was naive CD8+ T cells sorted from blood. The source of these receptors is a man between 18 and 35 years old in good health.

This rearrangement joins TRBV6-6 to TRBJ2-7, with 10 bases identical to TRBD2. This CDR3 comprises 15 residues. The germline CDR1 and CDR2 sequences are MNHNY and SVGAGI (reference sequence). V lost 6 bases, J lost 2 bases, and 7 bases stayed unmatched. The CDR3 spells CASSRPSGGTYEQYF. In DNA, the CDR3 is TGTGCCAGCAGCCGCCCTAGCGGGGGCACCTACGAGCAGTACTTC.

This rearrangement joins TRBV27 to TRBJ2-6; D is ambiguous. V lost 3 bases and J lost 0, with 9 bases in between. Germline V lookup: CDR1 MNHEY, CDR2 SMNVEV (reference sequence). The CDR3 loop spans 16 amino acids. The CDR3 bases are TGTGCCAGCAGTTTTGGACCGGGCTCTGGGGCCAACGTCCTGACTTTC. It specifies CASSFGPGSGANVLTF.

The J gene is TRBJ1-2, the V gene TRBV19; D gene unclear. This CDR3 comprises 15 residues. V gave up 0 bases and J gave up 6 bases, with 14 bases separating them. CDR1 is LNHDA, CDR2 SQIVND, per germline (reference sequence). CDR3 DNA: TGTGCCAGTAGTATAGATGAGACTTATCTGGATGGCTACACCTTC. It encodes CASSIDETYLDGYTF. Full variable domain (rest looked up from reference TRBV19 and TRBJ1-2): DGGITQSPKYLFRKEGQNVTLSCEQNLNHDAMYWYRQDPGQGLRLIYYSQIVNDFQKGDIAEGYSVSREKKESFPLTVTSAQKNPTAFYLCASSIDETYLDGYTFGSGTRLTVV.

This chain joins TRBV19 and TRBJ2-7, with TRBD1 matching over 7 bases. V gave up 5 bases and J gave up 7 bases; unmatched junction bases: 8. CDR3 length: 13 amino acids. Germline V gene lookup returns CDR1 LNHDA and CDR2 SQIVND (reference sequence). CDR3 loop: CASSLRDRIEQYF. For the CDR3, the DNA is TGTGCCAGTAGTTTGAGGGACAGAATTGAGCAGTACTTC.

The chain combines TRBV7-6 with TRBJ2-7; 12 bases are shared with TRBD1. The CDR3 extends over 15 amino acids. CDR1 SGHVS and CDR2 FNYEAQ come from the germline V gene. J was trimmed by 5 bases and V by 2 bases; bases with no gene match: 4. CDR3 coding DNA: TGTGCCAGCAGCTTAATGGGACAGGGGGCTCACGAGCAGTACTTC. It translates to CASSLMGQGAHEQYF.

The chain uses TRBV11-2 and TRBJ2-7; D assignment may be TRBD1 or TRBD2 (5 bases each). The CDR3 consists of 16 residues. CDR1 SGHAT and CDR2 FQNNGV come from the germline V gene. The germline V and J ends were trimmed by 0 bases and 4 bases, with 16 bases remaining between them. CDR3 in DNA: TGTGCCAGCAGCTTAGATAGGGACCTCCTGGGGTACGAGCAGTACTTC. It yields the protein CASSLDRDLLGYEQYF.

V usage is TRBV5-5 and J usage is TRBJ2-1, with TRBD1 matching 8 bases. This CDR3 spans 13 amino acids. Germline V gene lookup returns CDR1 SGHKS and CDR2 YYEKEE (reference sequence). Germline trimming cut 3 bases from V and 7 bases from J; bases unmatched to any gene: 3. Written as DNA, the CDR3 is TGTGCCAGCAGCTACGGGACAGGTAATGAGCAGTTCTTC. Its protein is CASSYGTGNEQFF. The whole variable domain, filled in from reference TRBV5-5 and TRBJ2-1, reads DAGVTQSPTHLIKTRGQQVTLRCSPISGHKSVSWYQQVLGQGPQFIFQYYEKEERGRGNFPDRFSARQFPNYSSELNVNALLLGDSALYLCASSYGTGNEQFFGPGTRLTVL.

The DNA for the CDR3 is TGTGCCTGGAGTTCGGGACAGGGGGCAGGTGAGCAGTTCTTC. Its translation is CAWSSGQGAGEQFF. The chain joins TRBV30 to TRBJ2-1; 12 bases agree with TRBD1. After removal of 2 bases from V and 9 bases from J, the junction contained 5 bases not matched to a gene. CDR1 is GTSNPN, CDR2 SVGIG, per germline (reference sequence). CDR3 length equals 14 residues.

As to this clone: Additional DNA sequences in this sample encode the identical CDR3. CDR3: CASSGFQETQYF. CDR3 in DNA: TGTGCCAGCAGCGGGTTTCAAGAGACCCAGTACTTC. The chain couples TRBV9 to TRBJ2-5; D gene unclear. Germline assignment: CDR1 SGDLS and CDR2 YYNGEE. Trimming left V 3 bases short and J 2 bases short, with 5 bases between. The CDR3 is 12 residues long.

The J gene is TRBJ1-2, the V gene TRBV2; D gene uncertain. This CDR3 comprises 18 residues. V gave up 2 bases and J gave up 3 bases, with 22 bases separating them. CDR1 and CDR2 (germline): SNHLY, FYNNEI. The CDR3 DNA is TGTGCCAGCAGTGAAATGGGGTCGACCCTCTCAAGTTACTATGGCTACACCTTC. Its protein is CASSEMGSTLSSYYGYTF.

V usage is TRBV5-6 and J usage is TRBJ1-2; D unclear. The V gene lost 0 bases and the J gene lost 6 bases, with 6 bases spanning the gap. The CDR3 loop spans 12 amino acids. Germline V gene sequence: CDR1 SGHDT, CDR2 YYEEEE. CDR3 amino acids: CASSLDADGYTF. DNA of the CDR3: TGTGCCAGCAGCTTGGATGCGGATGGCTACACCTTC.

The chain uses TRBV5-4 and TRBJ2-2; TRBD1 matches 7 bases. J gave up 6 bases and V 6 bases, and 14 bases lay outside the gene matches. Germline loops: CDR1 SGHNT, CDR2 YYREEE (reference sequence). CDR3 size: 16 residues. CDR3 in amino acids: CASNHMTGSLAGELFF. The CDR3 DNA reads as TGTGCCAGCAACCATATGACAGGGAGTCTTGCCGGGGAGCTGTTTTTT.

The genes are TRBV28 and TRBJ2-3, with D perhaps matching TRBD2 (6 bases). The germline CDR1 and CDR2 sequences are MDHEN and SYDVKM. V was cut by 7 bases and J by 5 bases, with 25 bases left in between. The length of the CDR3 is 17 residues. The CDR3 bases are TGTGCCAGCACATTGAACGTCGGGGGACCCCGAGGAGATACGCAGTATTTT. Protein product: CASTLNVGGPRGDTQYF.

This clone was recorded once. This chain joins TRBV5-1 and TRBJ2-7, with TRBD2 matching 7 bases. This CDR3 has 14 residues. Trimming at V came to 4 bases and at J to 2 bases, leaving 6 bases not matched to a gene. Germline-derived CDR1 and CDR2 are SGHRS and YFSETQ. DNA for the CDR3: TGCGCCAGCAGCCCGGGGACTAACACCTACGAGCAGTACTTC. Amino acid sequence: CASSPGTNTYEQYF.

On this clone itself: The sample carries other DNA sequences with the same CDR3. This chain joins TRBV9 and TRBJ2-7, with 7 nucleotides matching TRBD2. CDR1 and CDR2 (germline): SGDLS, YYNGEE. The CDR3 is 14 residues long. V trimming: 1 base; J trimming: 3 bases; junction bases outside the gene matches: 4. CDR3 DNA: TGTGCCAGCAGCGTATCGGGGGGAAGCTACGAGCAGTACTTC. It codes for CASSVSGGSYEQYF.

The V call is TRBV4-1, the J call TRBJ2-7; no clear D gene. Trimming took off 0 bases at V and 3 bases at J, with 9 bases between the two ends. The CDR3 has 14 amino acids. From germline, CDR1 is MGHRA and CDR2 YSYEKL. As DNA, the CDR3 is TGCGCCAGCAGCCAAGAGGATTTCCTCTACGAGCAGTACTTC. Its translation is CASSQEDFLYEQYF.

The chain couples TRBV28 to TRBJ2-2; D not certain. The CDR3 has 14 residues. V was cut by 10 bases and J by 1 base, with 13 bases left in between. Germline lookup yields CDR1 MDHEN and CDR2 SYDVKM. The CDR3 DNA reads as TGTGCCACCGAAGGATGGGAGAACACCGGGGAGCTGTTTTTT. Protein sequence: CATEGWENTGELFF.

This clone was seen a single time. V is TRBV30 and J is TRBJ1-4; TRBD1 agrees at 8 bases. V lost 3 bases, J lost 4 bases, and 4 bases stayed unmatched. Per germline, CDR1 GTSNPN and CDR2 SVGIG (reference sequence). CDR3 size: 14 residues. CDR3 region: CAWRAGTGNEKLFF. The DNA for the CDR3 is TGTGCCTGGAGAGCCGGGACAGGTAATGAAAAACTGTTTTTT.

The chain employs TRBV7-9 and TRBJ2-1; possibly TRBD1 for D (6 bases). V was trimmed by 5 bases and J by 4 bases, leaving 18 bases between them. The V gene's germline CDR1 is SEHNR and CDR2 FQNEAQ (reference sequence). The CDR3 consists of 16 residues. CDR3 region: CASSPPAGADYNEQFF. As DNA, the CDR3 is TGTGCCAGCAGCCCCCCGGCAGGGGCCGATTACAATGAGCAGTTCTTC.

Remarks on this clone: Other DNA sequences within the sample encode an identical CDR3. The chain carries TRBV27 and TRBJ1-5; 8 bases are a match to TRBD1. This CDR3 comprises 14 residues. Germline lookup yields CDR1 MNHEY and CDR2 SMNVEV (reference sequence). Trimming took 6 bases from V and 3 from J; bases not matched to a gene: 4. CDR3 region: CASSRQGINQPQHF. As DNA, the CDR3 is TGTGCCAGCAGCCGACAGGGGATCAATCAGCCCCAGCATTTT.

The chain couples TRBV11-2 to TRBJ2-7; D uncertain. Trimming cost V 5 bases and J 6 bases, with 11 bases left between them. The CDR3 consists of 12 residues. CDR1 SGHAT and CDR2 FQNNGV come from the germline V gene. DNA of the CDR3: TGTGCCAGCAGCCCTATCCCGTCCGAGCAGTACTTC. It specifies CASSPIPSEQYF.